This T cell receptor (beta chain) was profiled in a study of T cells after yellow fever vaccination. Study details: Those fractions that held only low numbers of cells were prepared using the SMART-Seq v4 Ultra Low Input RNA kit. General study results and limits: High-abundance clonotypes from the bulk population could contaminate FACS-sorted repertoires.

This clonotype was counted at least ten times. Its cognate antigen is unknown. CDR1 is SEHNR, CDR2 FQNEAQ, per germline (reference sequence). V was clipped by 3 bases and J by 2 bases, with 8 bases between them. The CDR3 has 14 amino acids. As TCR cDNA was made by 5'RACE template switching, a universal primer site and UMIs were added. A single record per CDR3 protein comes from TCRdb applying MiXCR to the 5' RACE reads. This sample has approximately 110,000 distinct CDR3 sequences, with about 7.4% found just once. This sequence joins TRBV7-9 and TRBJ1-5; tentative D call: TRBD1 (5 bases). This TCR derives from a man in his late teens or twenties who received the YFV17D yellow fever vaccine. This material consisted of CD4+ T cells sorted from PBMCs, taken roughly 10 days after the first yellow fever vaccination. CDR3 in DNA: TGTGCCAGCAGCTTTGCGACAGGCAATCAGCCCCAGCATTTT. Its translation: CASSFATGNQPQHF.